This T cell receptor beta chain was sequenced in a study of T cell repertoires in aging, cancer and after chemotherapy. Broader study findings: In healthy donors, age-related TCR diversity loss mainly reflected lost richness.

Remarks on this clonotype: Its antigen is currently unknown.

A mixed TRB-A/B primer pool amplified rearranged TRB by multiplex touch-down PCR. TCRdb analysed the multiplex PCR reads with MiXCR anew, one entry per CDR3 protein. The sample has fewer than 9,000 distinct CDR3 sequences, roughly 32% seen once. The template was genomic DNA from peripheral blood, not RNA. The CDR3 runs 15 residues. From germline, CDR1 is DFQATT and CDR2 SNEGSKA (reference sequence). The trim removed 3 bases at V and 2 bases at J, leaving 6 bases unmatched. The chain employs TRBV20-1 and TRBJ2-3; 9 bases are a match to TRBD2. Sequencing input: blood. This TCR came from a human donor in good health. This chain's CDR3 is CSASRRGGDTDTQYF. CDR3 in DNA: TGCAGTGCTAGCCGGCGGGGGGGAGACACAGATACGCAGTATTTT.